This T cell receptor (beta chain) stems from a study of metastatic and nonmetastatic thyroid tumors. Study information: From malignant and benign thyroid patients, repertoires in blood and in tumor or nodule tissue were compared.

Original processing notes: A classifier for distant metastasis in papillary thyroid cancer was constructed using CDR3 differences observed across clinicopathological groups. TCRdb reassembled clones from the PCR reads with MiXCR. The V and J calls shown here were made by TCRdb, not taken from the authors' results. The table records about 27,000 clones, around 14% of them present only once. Points on this clone: Its target is unknown. One end of the junction does not line up with germline, which may come from a read error.

Study observations and caveats: Malignant thyroid tumors reportedly had TCR beta diversity that was significantly higher than in benign nodules, in blood and tumor.

Each patient went into thyroid surgery without having received any treatment. The CDR3 is made up of 16 amino acids. Looked up from germline, CDR1 is DFQATT and CDR2 is SNEGSKA (reference sequence). The TCR sequence derives from a male donor with papillary thyroid cancer or a benign thyroid nodule (not recorded which). Some clones in this sample may be carry-over from other donors' samples. The chain employs TRBV20-1 and TRBJ2-2, with 10 nucleotides matching TRBD2. The sequencing sample was made of blood. This CDR3 reads CSPRDGLAGDTGELFF. The CDR3 DNA reads TGCAGTCCTAGAGATGGGCTAGCGGGGGACACCGGGGAGCTGTTTTTC.